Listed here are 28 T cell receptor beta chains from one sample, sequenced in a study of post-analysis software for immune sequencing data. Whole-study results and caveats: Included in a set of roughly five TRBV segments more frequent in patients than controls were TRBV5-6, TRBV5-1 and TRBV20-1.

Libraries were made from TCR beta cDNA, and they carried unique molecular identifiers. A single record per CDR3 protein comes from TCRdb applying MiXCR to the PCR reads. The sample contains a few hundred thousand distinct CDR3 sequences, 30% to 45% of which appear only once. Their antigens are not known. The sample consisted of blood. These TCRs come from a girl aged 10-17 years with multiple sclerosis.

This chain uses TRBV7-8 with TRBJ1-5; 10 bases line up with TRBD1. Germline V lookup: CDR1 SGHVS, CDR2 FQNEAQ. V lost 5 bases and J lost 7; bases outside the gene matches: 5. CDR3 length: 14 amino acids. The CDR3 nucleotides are TGTGCCAGCAGCGCTATGACAGGGGGCCAGCCCCAGCATTTT. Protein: CASSAMTGGQPQHF.

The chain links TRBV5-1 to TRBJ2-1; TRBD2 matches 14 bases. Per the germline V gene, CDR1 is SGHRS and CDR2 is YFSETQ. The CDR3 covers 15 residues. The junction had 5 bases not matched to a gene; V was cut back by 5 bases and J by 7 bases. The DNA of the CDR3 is TGCGCCAGCAGTTGGACTAGCGGGGGGATAAATGAGCAGTTCTTC. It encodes CASSWTSGGINEQFF.

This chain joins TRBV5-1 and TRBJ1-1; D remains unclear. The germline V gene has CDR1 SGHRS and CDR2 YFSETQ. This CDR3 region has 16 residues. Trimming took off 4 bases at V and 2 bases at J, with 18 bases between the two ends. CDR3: CASSPRGNLDNTEAFF. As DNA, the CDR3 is TGCGCCAGCAGCCCCCGGGGAAACCTGGATAACACTGAAGCTTTCTTT.

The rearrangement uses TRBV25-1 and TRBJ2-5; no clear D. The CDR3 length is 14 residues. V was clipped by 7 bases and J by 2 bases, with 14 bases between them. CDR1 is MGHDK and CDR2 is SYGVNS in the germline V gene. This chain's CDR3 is CASNSATKQETQYF. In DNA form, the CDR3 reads TGTGCCAGCAACTCCGCGACGAAACAAGAGACCCAGTACTTC.

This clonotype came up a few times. The CDR3 loop reads CASKLLAGTDTQYF. The CDR3 DNA is TGCGCCAGCAAGTTACTAGCGGGGACAGATACGCAGTATTTT. This rearrangement joins TRBV5-1 to TRBJ2-3, with TRBD2 matching 10 bases. This CDR3 comprises 14 residues. Germline CDR1 is SGHRS and CDR2 is YFSETQ. V trimming: 6 bases; J trimming: 3 bases; junction bases outside the gene matches: 4.

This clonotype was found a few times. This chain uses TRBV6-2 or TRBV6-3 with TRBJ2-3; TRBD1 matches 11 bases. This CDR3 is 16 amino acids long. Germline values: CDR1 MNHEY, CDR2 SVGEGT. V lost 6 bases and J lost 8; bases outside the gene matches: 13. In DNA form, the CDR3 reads TGTGCCAGCAGCCGAGGACAGGGGGCTTCTCTCAGTACGCAGTATTTT. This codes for CASSRGQGASLSTQYF.

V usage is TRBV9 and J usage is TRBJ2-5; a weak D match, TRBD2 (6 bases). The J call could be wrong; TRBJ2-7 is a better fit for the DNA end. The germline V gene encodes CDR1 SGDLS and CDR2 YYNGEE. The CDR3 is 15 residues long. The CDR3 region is CASSGGPGERHEQYF. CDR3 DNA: TGTGCCAGCAGCGGGGGACCGGGGGAGCGTCACGAGCAGTACTTC.

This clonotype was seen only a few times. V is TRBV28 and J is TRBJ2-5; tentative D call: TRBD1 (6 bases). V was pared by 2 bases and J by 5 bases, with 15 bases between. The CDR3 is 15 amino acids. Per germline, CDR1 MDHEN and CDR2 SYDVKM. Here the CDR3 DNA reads TGTGCCAGCAGTTTACAGGGGCAGGGCGCGGAGACCCAGTACTTC. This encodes CASSLQGQGAETQYF.

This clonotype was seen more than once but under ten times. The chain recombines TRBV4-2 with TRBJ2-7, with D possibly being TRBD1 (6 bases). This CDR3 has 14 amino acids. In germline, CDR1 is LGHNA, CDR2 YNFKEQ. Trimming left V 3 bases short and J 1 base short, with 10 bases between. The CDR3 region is CASSHRDISYEQYF. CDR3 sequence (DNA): TGTGCCAGCAGCCACCGGGACATTTCCTACGAGCAGTACTTC.

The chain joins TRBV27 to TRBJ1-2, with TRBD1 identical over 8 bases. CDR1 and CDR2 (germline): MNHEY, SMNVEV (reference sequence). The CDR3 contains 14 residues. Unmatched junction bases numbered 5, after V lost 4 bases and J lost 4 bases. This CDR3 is CASSSTGAAYGYTF. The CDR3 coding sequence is TGTGCCAGCAGTTCGACAGGGGCGGCCTATGGCTACACCTTC.

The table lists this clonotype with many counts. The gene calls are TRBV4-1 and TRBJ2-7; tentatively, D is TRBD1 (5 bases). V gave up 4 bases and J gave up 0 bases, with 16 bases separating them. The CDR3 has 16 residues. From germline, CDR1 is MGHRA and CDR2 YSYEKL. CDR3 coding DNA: TGCGCCAGCAGCCCTGGCCCACAGGCGAACTCCTACGAGCAGTACTTC. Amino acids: CASSPGPQANSYEQYF.

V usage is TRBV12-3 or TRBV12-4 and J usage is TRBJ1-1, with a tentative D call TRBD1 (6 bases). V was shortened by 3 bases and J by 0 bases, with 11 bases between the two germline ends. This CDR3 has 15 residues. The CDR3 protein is CASSLADRLNTEAFF. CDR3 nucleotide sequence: TGTGCCAGCAGTTTGGCCGACAGGCTGAACACTGAAGCTTTCTTT.

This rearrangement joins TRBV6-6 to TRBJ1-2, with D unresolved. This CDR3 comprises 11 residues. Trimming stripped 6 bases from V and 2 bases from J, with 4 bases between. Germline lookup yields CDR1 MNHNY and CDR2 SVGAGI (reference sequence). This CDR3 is CASRMNYGYTF. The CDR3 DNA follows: TGTGCCAGCAGGATGAACTATGGCTACACCTTC.

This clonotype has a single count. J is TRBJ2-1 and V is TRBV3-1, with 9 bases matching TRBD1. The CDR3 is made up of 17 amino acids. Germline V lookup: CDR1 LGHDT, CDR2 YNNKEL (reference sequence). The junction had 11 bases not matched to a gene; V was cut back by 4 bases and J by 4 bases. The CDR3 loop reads CASSPFTGQGFYNEQFF. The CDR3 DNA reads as TGTGCCAGCAGCCCCTTCACGGGACAGGGATTTTACAATGAGCAGTTCTTC.

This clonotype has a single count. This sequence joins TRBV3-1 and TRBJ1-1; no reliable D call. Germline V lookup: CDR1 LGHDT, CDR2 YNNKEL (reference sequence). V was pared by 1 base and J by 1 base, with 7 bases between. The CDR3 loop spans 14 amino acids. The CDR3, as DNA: TGTGCCAGCAGCCAAGCTGGGAAGAACACTGAAGCTTTCTTT. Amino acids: CASSQAGKNTEAFF.

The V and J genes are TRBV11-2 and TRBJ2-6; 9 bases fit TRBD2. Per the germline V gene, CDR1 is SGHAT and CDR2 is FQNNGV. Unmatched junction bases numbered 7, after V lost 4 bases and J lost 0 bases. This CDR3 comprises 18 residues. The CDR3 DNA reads TGTGCCAGCAGCTCCCTGCGCGGGAGGGGCTCTGGGGCCAACGTCCTGACTTTC. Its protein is CASSSLRGRGSGANVLTF.

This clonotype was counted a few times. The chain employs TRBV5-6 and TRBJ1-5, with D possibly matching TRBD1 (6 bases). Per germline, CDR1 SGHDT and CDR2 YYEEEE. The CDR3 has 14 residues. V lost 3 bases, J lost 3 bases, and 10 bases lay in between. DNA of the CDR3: TGTGCCAGCAGCTCCGGACAGCTCAATCAGCCCCAGCATTTT. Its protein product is CASSSGQLNQPQHF.

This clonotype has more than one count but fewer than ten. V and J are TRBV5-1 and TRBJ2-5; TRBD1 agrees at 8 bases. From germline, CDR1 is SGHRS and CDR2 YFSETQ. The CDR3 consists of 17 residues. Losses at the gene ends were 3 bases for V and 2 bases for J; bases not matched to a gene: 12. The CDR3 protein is CASSSRGQGAGQETQYF. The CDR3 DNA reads TGCGCCAGCAGCTCCCGGGGGCAGGGGGCAGGACAAGAGACCCAGTACTTC.

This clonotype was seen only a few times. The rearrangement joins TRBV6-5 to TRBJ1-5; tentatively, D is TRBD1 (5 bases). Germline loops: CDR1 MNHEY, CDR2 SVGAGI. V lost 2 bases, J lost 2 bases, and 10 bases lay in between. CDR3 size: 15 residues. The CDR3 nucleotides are TGTGCCAGCAGTTACGACAGTAACCGCAATCAGCCCCAGCATTTT. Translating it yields CASSYDSNRNQPQHF.

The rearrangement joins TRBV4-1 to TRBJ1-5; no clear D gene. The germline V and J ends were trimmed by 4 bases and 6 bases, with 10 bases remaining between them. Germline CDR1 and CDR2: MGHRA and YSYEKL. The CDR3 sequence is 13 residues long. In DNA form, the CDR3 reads TGCGCCAGCAGCCTCCCCGGCGGTCAGCCCCAGCATTTT. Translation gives CASSLPGGQPQHF.

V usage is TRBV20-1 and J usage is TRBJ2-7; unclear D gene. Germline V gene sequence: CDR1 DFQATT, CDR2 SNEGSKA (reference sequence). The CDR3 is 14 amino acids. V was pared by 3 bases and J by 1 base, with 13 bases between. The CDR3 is CSASWGNPSYEQYF. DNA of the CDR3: TGCAGTGCTAGTTGGGGTAATCCTTCCTACGAGCAGTACTTC.

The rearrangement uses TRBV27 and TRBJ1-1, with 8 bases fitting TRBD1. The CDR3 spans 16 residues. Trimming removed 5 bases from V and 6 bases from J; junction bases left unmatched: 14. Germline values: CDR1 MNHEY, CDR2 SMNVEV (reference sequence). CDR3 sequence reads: CASSPHHTGGNSEAFF. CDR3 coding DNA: TGTGCCAGCAGTCCCCACCACACAGGGGGAAACTCTGAAGCTTTCTTT.

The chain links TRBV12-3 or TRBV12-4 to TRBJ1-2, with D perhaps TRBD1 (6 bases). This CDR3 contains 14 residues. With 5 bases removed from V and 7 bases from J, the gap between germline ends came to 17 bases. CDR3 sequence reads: CASSPNARGGGYTF. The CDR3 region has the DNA TGTGCCAGCAGTCCGAATGCCAGGGGCGGTGGCTACACCTTC.

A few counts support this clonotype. The CDR3 nucleotides are TGTGCCAGCAGTTTTAGGGGGGCGGAAGGATTCGAGCAGTACTTC. It translates to CASSFRGAEGFEQYF. The genes are TRBV12-3 or TRBV12-4 and TRBJ2-5; D tentatively fits TRBD1 or TRBD2 (6 bases each). The J call is uncertain, as TRBJ2-7 better fits the DNA end. This CDR3 contains 15 residues.

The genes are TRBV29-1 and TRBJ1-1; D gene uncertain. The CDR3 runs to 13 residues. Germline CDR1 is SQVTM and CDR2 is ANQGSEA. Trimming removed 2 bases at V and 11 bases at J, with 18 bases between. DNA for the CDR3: TGCAGCGTTGAAAGTCGGAGGCCTACGGAGGCTTTCTTT. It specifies CSVESRRPTEAFF.

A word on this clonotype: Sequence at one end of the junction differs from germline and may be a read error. CDR3 DNA sequence: TGCGCCAGCAGCTTCGGGAACACTGAAACTTTCTTT. Its protein is CASSFGNTETFF. This chain uses TRBV5-1 with TRBJ1-1; D unclear. Germline CDR1 is SGHRS and CDR2 is YFSETQ. The CDR3 covers 12 residues.

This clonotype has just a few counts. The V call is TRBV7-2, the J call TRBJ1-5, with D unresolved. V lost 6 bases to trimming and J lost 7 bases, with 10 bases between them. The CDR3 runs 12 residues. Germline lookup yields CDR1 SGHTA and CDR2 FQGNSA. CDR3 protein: CASSLTEQPQHF. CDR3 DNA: TGTGCCAGCAGTTTAACAGAGCAGCCCCAGCATTTT.

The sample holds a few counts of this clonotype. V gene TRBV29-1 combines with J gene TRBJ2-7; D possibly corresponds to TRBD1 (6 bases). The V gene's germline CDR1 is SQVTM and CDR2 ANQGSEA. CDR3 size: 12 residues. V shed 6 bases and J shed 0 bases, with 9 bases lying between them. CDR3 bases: TGCAGCGTCAGGACAGACTCCTACGAGCAGTACTTC. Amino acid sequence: CSVRTDSYEQYF.